These 5 T cell receptor beta chains came from one sample sequenced in a study of Graves' ophthalmopathy and Graves' hyperthyroidism. RNA transcripts served as template for amplifying TCR beta CDR3 sequences. Investigators did first-round RT-PCR with HTBI primers, then second-round multiplex PCR. MiXCR was run by TCRdb on the multiplex PCR reads, yielding one entry per CDR3 protein. Of 900,000 to 1,200,000 distinct CDR3 sequences in the sample, around a third were seen once. Sequences were obtained from peripheral blood or thyroid tissue (not recorded which). All receptors derive from an adult man with Graves' hyperthyroidism.

This sequence joins TRBV10-3 and TRBJ2-5; 8 positions agree with TRBD1. This CDR3 spans 13 amino acids. Germline V gene data show CDR1 as ENHRY and CDR2 as SYGVKD. With V trimmed by 11 bases and J by 5 bases, 10 bases remained unmatched. CDR3 nucleotides: TGTGCCTCTTTGAGACAGGGGCGGGAGACCCAGTACTTC. This encodes CASLRQGRETQYF.

The gene calls are TRBV7-2 and TRBJ2-2; perhaps TRBD1 as D (5 bases). Gene TRBJ1-1 matches the end of the DNA better, so the J call may be wrong. Germline CDR1 and CDR2: SGHTA and FQGNSA. The CDR3 is 15 residues long. This CDR3 is CASSLMGRGNTEAFF. CDR3 DNA sequence: TGTGCCAGCAGCTTAATGGGTAGGGGGAACACTGAAGCTTTCTTT.

The chain is built from TRBV28 and TRBJ2-2; D could derive from TRBD1 or TRBD2 (6 bases each). V was cut by 6 bases and J by 9 bases, with 17 bases left in between. CDR1 and CDR2 from the germline V gene are MDHEN and SYDVKM. The CDR3 length is 14 residues. The CDR3 bases are TGTGCCAGCAGGGGGGGCGCAGAGTCCCGGGAGCTGTTTTTT. Protein sequence: CASRGGAESRELFF.

This clonotype was observed a handful of times. V and J are TRBV2 and TRBJ2-5, with D maybe TRBD2 (7 bases). Germline V lookup: CDR1 SNHLY, CDR2 FYNNEI. V was trimmed by 5 bases and J by 2 bases, leaving 21 bases between them. CDR3 length: 17 amino acids. CDR3 DNA sequence: TGTGCCAGCAGTATACCTCGGGGGGCCCGAACTCAAGAGACCCAGTACTTC. This gives the protein CASSIPRGARTQETQYF.

This chain joins TRBV14 and TRBJ2-7; 7 bases are shared with TRBD2. Trimming cost V 3 bases and J 9 bases; bases outside gene matches: 17. This CDR3 has 16 residues. Germline CDR1 and CDR2: SGHDN and FVKESK. The CDR3 is CASSQDGREFSVLQYF. CDR3 DNA: TGTGCCAGCAGCCAGGACGGGCGGGAGTTCTCTGTTTTGCAGTACTTC.